These 32 T cell receptor beta chains were all obtained from the same sample, sequenced in a study of cytomegalovirus exposure and HLA in healthy donors. It was with 60 Vbeta and 13 Jbeta primers that the PCR ran. Some clones are missing from TCRdb's copy, which holds only in-frame ones; the method was immunoSEQ multiplex PCR. The sample lists under 200,000 clones, 70% to 90% occurring once. Sequencing was carried out using PBMCs. The receptor source for this set is a woman aged 18-30 years in good health and CMV-seronegative.

The V and J genes are TRBV28 and TRBJ1-5; 9 bases agree with TRBD1. Trimming removed 6 bases from V and 3 bases from J; junction bases left unmatched: 6. Germline CDR1 is MDHEN and CDR2 is SYDVKM. CDR3 length: 15 residues. CDR3 sequence reads: CASRPTGGNNQPQHF. CDR3 bases: TGTGCCAGCAGACCGACAGGGGGGAACAATCAGCCCCAGCATTTT. The whole variable domain, filled in from reference TRBV28 and TRBJ1-5, reads DVKVTQSSRYLVKRTGEKVFLECVQDMDHENMFWYRQDPGLGLRLIYFSYDVKMKEKGDIPEGYSVSREKKERFSLILESASTNQTSMYLCASRPTGGNNQPQHFGDGTRLSIL.

V and J are TRBV9 and TRBJ2-7, with D perhaps TRBD1 (6 bases). The CDR3 runs to 14 residues. The V and J ends lost 4 bases and 9 bases respectively, with 20 bases between them. Germline lookup yields CDR1 SGDLS and CDR2 YYNGEE. The CDR3 reads CASSPYRDKGVQYF. The CDR3 DNA sequence: TGTGCCAGCAGCCCTTACCGGGACAAGGGGGTGCAGTACTTC.

The chain carries TRBV19 and TRBJ1-4; no clear D gene. In germline, CDR1 is LNHDA, CDR2 SQIVND (reference sequence). The CDR3 consists of 16 residues. With 4 bases removed from V and 7 bases from J, the gap between germline ends came to 19 bases. The CDR3 DNA follows: TGTGCCAGTAGTAGCCGTTTTGTGGGCAGAAGTGAAAAACTGTTTTTT. It codes for CASSSRFVGRSEKLFF.

The CDR3 loop is CASTPLATNEKLFF. The DNA for the CDR3 is TGTGCCAGCACCCCTCTCGCAACTAATGAAAAACTGTTTTTT. The V and J genes are TRBV28 and TRBJ1-4; D gene unclear. The CDR3 spans 14 residues. In germline, CDR1 is MDHEN, CDR2 SYDVKM. The germline V and J ends were trimmed by 7 bases and 0 bases, with 9 bases remaining between them. Together with reference TRBV28 and TRBJ1-4, the CDR3 gives the full variable domain: DVKVTQSSRYLVKRTGEKVFLECVQDMDHENMFWYRQDPGLGLRLIYFSYDVKMKEKGDIPEGYSVSREKKERFSLILESASTNQTSMYLCASTPLATNEKLFFGSGTQLSVL.

In the case of this clone: Its ends do not fully match the called genes, so a read error is possible. This same CDR3 is encoded by further DNA sequences in the sample. V gene TRBV27 combines with J gene TRBJ2-1, with 10 bases matching TRBD2. Germline V gene lookup returns CDR1 MNHEY and CDR2 SMNVEV (reference sequence). The CDR3 has 16 amino acids. CDR3 region: CASSTLTSGTHNEQFF. The CDR3 nucleotides are TGTGCTAGCAGTACCCTCACTAGCGGGACCCACAATGAGCAGTTCTTC.

There are a few counts of this clone. The V and J genes are TRBV27 and TRBJ1-2; 10 nucleotides line up with TRBD1. Per the germline V gene, CDR1 is MNHEY and CDR2 is SMNVEV (reference sequence). V was clipped by 7 bases and J by 2 bases; unmatched bases: 16. The CDR3 is 18 residues long. The chain's CDR3 is CASKPRTGGTQRNYGYTF. As DNA, the CDR3 is TGTGCCAGCAAACCGCGGACAGGGGGTACACAGCGAAACTATGGCTACACCTTC.

The rearrangement links TRBV19 to TRBJ1-1; 8 bases line up with TRBD1. CDR3 length equals 16 residues. The germline V gene encodes CDR1 LNHDA and CDR2 SQIVND (reference sequence). Trimming removed 2 bases from V and 0 bases from J; junction bases left unmatched: 5. This CDR3 is CASSIQQGALNTEAFF. The CDR3 nucleotides read TGTGCCAGTAGTATACAGCAGGGGGCGTTGAACACTGAAGCTTTCTTT.

This clone was recorded a few times. V and J are TRBV6-1 and TRBJ1-1; unclear D gene. Germline V lookup: CDR1 MNHNS, CDR2 SASEGT. Trimming removed 0 bases from V and 1 base from J, with 18 bases in between. This CDR3 contains 18 residues. The CDR3 nucleotides read TGTGCCAGCAGTGAAGCGATTGGGTTTTTGGGCTGGAACACTGAAGCTTTCTTT. It is translated as CASSEAIGFLGWNTEAFF.

The V call is TRBV25-1, the J call TRBJ1-1; TRBD1 matches at 7 bases. Germline V gene lookup returns CDR1 MGHDK and CDR2 SYGVNS. V trimming: 1 base; J trimming: 6 bases; junction bases outside the gene matches: 17. The CDR3 extends over 18 amino acids. CDR3 sequence (DNA): TGTGCCAGCAGTGAATTGGATGAAGCACAGGGGATCTACTCTGAAGCTTTCTTT. Translating it yields CASSELDEAQGIYSEAFF.

The chain recombines TRBV5-1 with TRBJ2-1; possible D gene TRBD2, 5 bases. Per the germline V gene, CDR1 is SGHRS and CDR2 is YFSETQ. Trimming cost V 7 bases and J 9 bases, with 17 bases left between them. This CDR3 has 13 residues. CDR3 loop: CASVPELEGEQFF. The CDR3, as DNA: TGCGCCAGCGTACCGGAATTAGAGGGTGAGCAGTTCTTC.

The chain couples TRBV28 to TRBJ1-2; D not certain. The CDR3 has 12 amino acids. Germline V gene lookup returns CDR1 MDHEN and CDR2 SYDVKM. Deletions cut 5 bases from V and 3 bases from J, with 7 bases between. CDR3 bases: TGTGCCAGCAGTACCGGGGACTATGGCTACACCTTC. Its translation: CASSTGDYGYTF.

This clone was seen once. V usage is TRBV28 and J usage is TRBJ1-2; D is unclear. The CDR3 sequence is 12 residues long. Germline-derived CDR1 and CDR2 are MDHEN and SYDVKM. The V gene lost 7 bases and the J gene lost 6 bases, with 12 bases spanning the gap. The CDR3 spells CASTFRGDGYTF. The CDR3 coding sequence is TGTGCCAGCACTTTTCGGGGAGATGGCTACACCTTC.

The chain combines TRBV5-1 with TRBJ2-3; D possibly corresponds to TRBD1 (5 bases). The CDR3 spans 14 residues. Between the trimmed V and J ends, which lost 4 bases and 6 bases, there was a span of 15 bases. The germline gives CDR1 SGHRS, CDR2 YFSETQ. The chain's CDR3 is CASSQTGFGDTQYF. Written as DNA, the CDR3 is TGCGCCAGCAGCCAAACAGGATTTGGGGATACGCAGTATTTT. Complete variable domain (other parts from reference TRBV5-1 and TRBJ2-3): KAGVTQTPRYLIKTRGQQVTLSCSPISGHRSVSWYQQTPGQGLQFLFEYFSETQRNKGNFPGRFSGRQFSNSRSEMNVSTLELGDSALYLCASSQTGFGDTQYFGPGTRLTVL.

The chain is built from TRBV18 and TRBJ2-3; 7 bases align to TRBD1. V was pared by 3 bases and J by 4 bases, with 7 bases of the junction left unmatched. Germline lookup yields CDR1 KGHSH and CDR2 LQKENI. The CDR3 contains 15 residues. CDR3 sequence reads: CASSPTGMVPDTQYF. The CDR3 nucleotides are TGTGCCAGCTCACCGACAGGGATGGTTCCAGATACGCAGTATTTT.

This clone was picked up a small number of times. V gene TRBV18 combines with J gene TRBJ2-2; possible D gene TRBD1, 6 bases. The CDR3 is 16 residues long. Germline values: CDR1 KGHSH, CDR2 LQKENI. The ends were cut back, 2 bases at V and 1 base at J, with 11 bases in the middle. The CDR3 DNA reads TGTGCCAGCTCACCAAGGGGACAAAGGAACACCGGGGAGCTGTTTTTT. Translated, it gives CASSPRGQRNTGELFF. The full variable domain, in which reference TRBV18 and TRBJ2-2 provide the parts outside the CDR3, is NAGVMQNPRHLVRRRGQEARLRCSPMKGHSHVYWYRQLPEEGLKFMVYLQKENIIDESGMPKERFSAEFPKEGPSILRIQQVVRGDSAAYFCASSPRGQRNTGELFFGEGSRLTVL.

This chain connects TRBV6-5 to TRBJ2-1, with 9 bases that match TRBD2. CDR3 size: 15 residues. CDR1 and CDR2 from the germline V gene are MNHEY and SVGAGI. Trimming cost V 8 bases and J 3 bases; bases outside gene matches: 8. This CDR3 reads CASLGASGNYNEQFF. CDR3 in DNA: TGTGCCAGCCTAGGGGCTAGCGGGAACTACAATGAGCAGTTCTTC.

This chain joins TRBV5-1 and TRBJ2-5, with 10 bases matching TRBD2. CDR3 size: 17 residues. The germline V gene encodes CDR1 SGHRS and CDR2 YFSETQ. Trimming at V came to 0 bases and at J to 5 bases, leaving 10 bases not matched to a gene. The CDR3 DNA is TGCGCCAGCAGCTTGGCTAGGGCTAGCGGGAGTGAGGAGACCCAGTACTTC. It is translated as CASSLARASGSEETQYF.

The rearrangement links TRBV7-9 to TRBJ2-1; D unresolved. The CDR3 spans 15 residues. Trimming removed 1 base at V and 9 bases at J, with 16 bases between. CDR1 SEHNR and CDR2 FQNEAQ come from the germline V gene (reference sequence). The CDR3 protein is CASSLDGLTHGEQFF. In DNA form, the CDR3 reads TGTGCCAGCAGCTTAGATGGGCTTACCCACGGTGAGCAGTTCTTC.

The chain is built from TRBV2 and TRBJ2-5, with 9 bases aligning to TRBD1. V shed 5 bases, J shed 3 bases, and the junction held 1 base outside the gene matches. In germline, CDR1 is SNHLY, CDR2 FYNNEI. The CDR3 has 13 residues. CDR3: CASSRTGEETQYF. The CDR3 nucleotides read TGTGCCAGCAGTAGGACAGGGGAAGAGACCCAGTACTTC. The whole variable domain, filled in from reference TRBV2 and TRBJ2-5, reads EPEVTQTPSHQVTQMGQEVILRCVPISNHLYFYWYRQILGQKVEFLVSFYNNEISEKSEIFDDQFSVERPDGSNFTLKIRSTKLEDSAMYFCASSRTGEETQYFGPGTRLLVL.

This chain joins TRBV7-9 and TRBJ2-1; TRBD2 is a possible D gene (5 bases). Germline lookup yields CDR1 SEHNR and CDR2 FQNEAQ (reference sequence). The CDR3 sequence is 14 residues long. Between the trimmed V and J ends, which lost 5 bases and 7 bases, there was a span of 15 bases. The CDR3 here is CASSQRIGSNEQFF. The CDR3 coding sequence is TGTGCCAGCAGCCAAAGAATAGGGAGTAATGAGCAGTTCTTC.

This chain uses TRBV27 with TRBJ1-5; possible D gene TRBD1, 6 bases. This CDR3 is built from 16 residues. Between the trimmed V and J ends, which lost 4 bases and 0 bases, there was a span of 13 bases. The germline V gene encodes CDR1 MNHEY and CDR2 SMNVEV (reference sequence). This CDR3 is CASSSGTGLSNQPQHF. The CDR3 DNA reads as TGTGCCAGCAGTTCCGGAACAGGGCTTAGCAATCAGCCCCAGCATTTT.

This chain connects TRBV5-1 to TRBJ2-7; 9 positions match TRBD1. Germline trimming cut 6 bases from V and 2 bases from J; bases unmatched to any gene: 6. The CDR3 has 14 residues. CDR1 is SGHRS, CDR2 YFSETQ, per germline. CDR3 protein: CASNTGTGTYEQYF. CDR3 DNA: TGCGCCAGCAACACCGGGACAGGGACCTACGAGCAGTACTTC. Drawing the rest from reference TRBV5-1 and TRBJ2-7, the complete variable domain is KAGVTQTPRYLIKTRGQQVTLSCSPISGHRSVSWYQQTPGQGLQFLFEYFSETQRNKGNFPGRFSGRQFSNSRSEMNVSTLELGDSALYLCASNTGTGTYEQYFGPGTRLTVT.

The rearrangement joins TRBV5-1 to TRBJ2-1; 7 nucleotides agree with TRBD2. Germline assignment: CDR1 SGHRS and CDR2 YFSETQ. J lost 4 bases, V lost 2 bases, and 6 bases had no gene match. This CDR3 comprises 15 residues. CDR3 DNA: TGCGCCAGCAGCTTACAGACGGGGGGATACAATGAGCAGTTCTTC. Its translation is CASSLQTGGYNEQFF.

The genes are TRBV28 and TRBJ1-3; 8 positions match TRBD1. The germline CDR1 and CDR2 sequences are MDHEN and SYDVKM. This CDR3 region has 17 residues. With 2 bases clipped from V and 0 bases from J, the junction kept 6 bases outside the gene matches. Here the CDR3 DNA reads TGTGCCAGCAGTTTACATCCGGGGACAGGCTCTGGAAACACCATATATTTT. Residues: CASSLHPGTGSGNTIYF.

The V call is TRBV11-2, the J call TRBJ1-3; D possibly corresponds to TRBD1 (5 bases). V lost 2 bases to trimming and J lost 4 bases, with 12 bases between them. The CDR3 extends over 15 amino acids. Per the germline V gene, CDR1 is SGHAT and CDR2 is FQNNGV. The CDR3 protein is CASSLQGERGNTIYF. The CDR3 DNA reads TGTGCCAGCAGCTTACAGGGTGAACGCGGAAACACCATATATTTT.

The chain recombines TRBV28 with TRBJ2-7; TRBD2 aligns across 8 bases. The V segment lost 5 bases and the J segment 6 bases; nucleotides outside the gene matches: 9. Germline V lookup: CDR1 MDHEN, CDR2 SYDVKM. The CDR3 runs to 14 residues. In nucleotides, the CDR3 is TGTGCCAGCAGTCGGGCGGGGGGAGTCGCCGAGCAGTACTTC. It yields the protein CASSRAGGVAEQYF.

This chain joins TRBV7-8 and TRBJ2-1; possible D gene TRBD2, 5 bases. Germline V gives CDR1 SGHVS, CDR2 FQNEAQ. V was clipped by 10 bases and J by 7 bases, with 17 bases between them. The CDR3 has 13 amino acids. DNA for the CDR3: TGTGCCACTTGTGGTCGGGGTGGGAATGAGCAGTTCTTC. Its translation is CATCGRGGNEQFF.

This clone was recorded a few times. The J gene is TRBJ2-5, the V gene TRBV7-7; 8 bases fit TRBD2. CDR1 is SSHAT, CDR2 FNYEAQ, per germline (reference sequence). The CDR3 has 13 amino acids. CDR3: CAGSSGNEETQYF. The CDR3 coding sequence is TGTGCTGGAAGTAGCGGGAATGAAGAGACCCAGTACTTC.

This chain joins TRBV5-4 and TRBJ1-2, with TRBD1 matching 8 bases. Germline CDR1 SGHNT, CDR2 YYREEE (reference sequence). V dropped 1 base and J dropped 5; count of bases not matched to a gene: 10. This CDR3 has 16 residues. The CDR3 reads CASSLQGRGRPYGYTF. DNA for the CDR3: TGTGCCAGCAGCTTGCAAGGCAGGGGGCGACCGTATGGCTACACCTTC.

The rearrangement joins TRBV7-2 to TRBJ2-3; D perhaps matches TRBD1 (5 bases). The V and J ends lost 1 base and 8 bases respectively, with 13 bases between them. Germline lookup yields CDR1 SGHTA and CDR2 FQGNSA. The length of the CDR3 is 14 residues. This chain's CDR3 is CASSLDSTGGTQYF. CDR3 in DNA: TGTGCCAGCAGCTTAGACAGTACAGGCGGTACGCAGTATTTT.

The chain is built from TRBV2 and TRBJ2-4; possibly TRBD2 for D (5 bases). CDR1 and CDR2 from the germline V gene are SNHLY and FYNNEI. V gave up 6 bases and J gave up 3 bases, with 18 bases separating them. The CDR3 totals 16 residues. CDR3 DNA: TGTGCCAGCAGAGCGCATTCGGACTTTGTCAAAAACATTCAGTACTTC. Its protein is CASRAHSDFVKNIQYF.

V usage is TRBV11-2 and J usage is TRBJ2-7; D gene ambiguous. The CDR3 totals 12 residues. Trimming removed 4 bases at V and 1 base at J, with 5 bases between. Germline V gene sequence: CDR1 SGHAT, CDR2 FQNNGV. DNA for the CDR3: TGTGCCAGCAGCTCCTCTTCCTACGAGCAGTACTTC. Translation: CASSSSSYEQYF.